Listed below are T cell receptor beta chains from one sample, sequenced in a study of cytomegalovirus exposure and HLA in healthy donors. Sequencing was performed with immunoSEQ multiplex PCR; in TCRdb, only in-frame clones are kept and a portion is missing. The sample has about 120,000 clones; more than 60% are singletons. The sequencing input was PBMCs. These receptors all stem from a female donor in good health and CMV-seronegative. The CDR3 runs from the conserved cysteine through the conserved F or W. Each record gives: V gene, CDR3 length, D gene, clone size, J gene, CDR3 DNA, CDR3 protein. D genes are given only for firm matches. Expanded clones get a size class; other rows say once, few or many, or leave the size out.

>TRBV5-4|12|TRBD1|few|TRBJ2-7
TGTGCCAGCAGCCCGGACAGGGACGAGCAGTACTTC
CASSPDRDEQYF
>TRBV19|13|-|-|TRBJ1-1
TGTGCCAGTAACCTACAGGAGGGCACTGAAGCTTTCTTT
CASNLQEGTEAFF
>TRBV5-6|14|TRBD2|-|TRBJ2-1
TGTGCCAGCAGCCCGACTAGCGGGGGGTCCGAGCAGTTCTTC
CASSPTSGGSEQFF
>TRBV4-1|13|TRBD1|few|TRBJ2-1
TGCGCCAGCAGCCAACCTACAGGGGATGAGCAGTTCTTC
CASSQPTGDEQFF
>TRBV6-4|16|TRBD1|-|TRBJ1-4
TGTGCCAGCAGGTACTCCGGGACAGTGCGTAATGAAAAACTGTTTTTT
CASRYSGTVRNEKLFF
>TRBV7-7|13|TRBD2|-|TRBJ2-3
TGTGCTGTGACCGGGACTAGAACGGATACGCAGTATTTT
CAVTGTRTDTQYF
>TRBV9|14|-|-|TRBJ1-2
TGTGCCAGCAGCGTAGACCCGGCAGGGGTTGGCTACACCTTC
CASSVDPAGVGYTF
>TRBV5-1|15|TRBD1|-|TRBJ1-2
TGCGCCAGCAGCCCCCGTGGGACAGGGGTCGATGGCTACACCTTC
CASSPRGTGVDGYTF
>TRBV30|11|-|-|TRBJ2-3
TGTGCCTGGAGTGTTAAAGATACGCAGTATTTT
CAWSVKDTQYF
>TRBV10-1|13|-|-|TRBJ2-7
TGCGCCAGCCCGAATGTGGAGGGGTACGAGCAGTACTTC
CASPNVEGYEQYF
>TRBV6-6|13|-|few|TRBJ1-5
TGTGCCAGCGGGCTTTATAGCAATCAGCCCCAGCATTTT
CASGLYSNQPQHF
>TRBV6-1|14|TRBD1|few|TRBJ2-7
TGTGCCAGCAGTCGGGGACAGCCTTCCTACGAGCAGTACTTC
CASSRGQPSYEQYF
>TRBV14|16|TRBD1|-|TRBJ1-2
TGTGCCAGCAGCCATGTTCAGGGGGCTCCAAACTATGGCTACACCTTC
CASSHVQGAPNYGYTF
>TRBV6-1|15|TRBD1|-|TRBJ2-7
TGTGCCAGCAGTGAAGCGTCAGGGGGTGTCTACGAGCAGTACTTC
CASSEASGGVYEQYF
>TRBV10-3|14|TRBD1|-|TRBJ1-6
TGTGCCATCAGTGCCGGGACAGACCACTCACCCCTCCACTTT
CAISAGTDHSPLHF
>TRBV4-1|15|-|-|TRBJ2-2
TGCGCCAGCAGCCAAGCTGCGGGGGCGACCGGGGAGCTGTTTTTT
CASSQAAGATGELFF
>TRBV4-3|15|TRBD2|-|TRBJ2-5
TGCGCCAGCAGCCAATCCGGGACTAGCGGAGAGACCCAGTACTTC
CASSQSGTSGETQYF
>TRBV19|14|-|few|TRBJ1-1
TGTGCCAGTAGTTCCCCCGGGGGGAACACTGAAGCTTTCTTT
CASSSPGGNTEAFF
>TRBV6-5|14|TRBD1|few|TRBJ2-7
TGTGCCAGCAGTTACGGGGACAGCTCCTACGAGCAGTACTTC
CASSYGDSSYEQYF
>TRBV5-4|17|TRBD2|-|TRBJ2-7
TGTGCCAGCAGCTTGGGGACTAGCGGGGGTCCTGGGTACGAGCAGTACTTC
CASSLGTSGGPGYEQYF
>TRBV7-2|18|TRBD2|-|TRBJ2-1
TGTGCCAGCAGCCTAAAACCCCAAGCGGGGGTAGTAAGGGATGAGCAGTTCTTC
CASSLKPQAGVVRDEQFF
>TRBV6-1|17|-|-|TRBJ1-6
TGTGCCAGCAGTGAAGCAAGAGTCTGGAGCTATAATTCACCCCTCCACTTT
CASSEARVWSYNSPLHF
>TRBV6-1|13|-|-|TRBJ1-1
TGTGCCAGTTATGTATCGGCGGGCACTGAAGCTTTCTTT
CASYVSAGTEAFF
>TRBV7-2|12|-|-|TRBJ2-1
TGTGCCAGCAGCGAAGGGGGTGGGAAGCAGTTCTTC
CASSEGGGKQFF
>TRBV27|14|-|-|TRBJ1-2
TGTGCCAGCACGAAGGCACAGGGTAACTATGGCTACACCTTC
CASTKAQGNYGYTF
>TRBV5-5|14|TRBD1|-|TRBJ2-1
TGTGCCAGCAGCTGGGAAGGGGGCGAGGATGAGCAGTTCTTC
CASSWEGGEDEQFF
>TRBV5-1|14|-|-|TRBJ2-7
TGCGCCAGCAGCTCTACCACAGGGACCCACGAGCAGTACTTC
CASSSTTGTHEQYF
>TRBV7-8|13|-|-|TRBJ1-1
TGTGCCAGCAGCCGAAGTGGGGGCAGAGAAGCTTTCTTT
CASSRSGGREAFF
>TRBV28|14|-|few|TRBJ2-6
TGTGCCAGCTATCCGGGCTCTGGGGCCAACGTCCTGACTTTC
CASYPGSGANVLTF
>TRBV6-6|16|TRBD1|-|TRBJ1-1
TGTGCCAGCAGTTACTCCAGGGGGCGACAGGGGACTGAAGCTTTCTTT
CASSYSRGRQGTEAFF
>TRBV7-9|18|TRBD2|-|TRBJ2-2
TGTGCCAGCAGCATAACCCCTTGGGGCGGGGGAAACACCGGGGAGCTGTTTTTT
CASSITPWGGGNTGELFF
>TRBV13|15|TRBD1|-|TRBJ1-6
TGTGCCAGCAGCAACAGGGGGTTGGATAATTCACCCCTCCACTTT
CASSNRGLDNSPLHF
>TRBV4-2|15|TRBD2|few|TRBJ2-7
TGTGCCAGCAGCCAAGATTCGGGGGGGGTGTACGAGCAGTACTTC
CASSQDSGGVYEQYF
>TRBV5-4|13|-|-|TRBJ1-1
TGTGCCAGCAGCTCGGACACGACCACTGAAGCTTTCTTT
CASSSDTTTEAFF
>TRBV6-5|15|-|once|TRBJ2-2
TGTGCCAGCAGTTACCTCCCGGGGAACACCGGGGAGCTGTTTTTT
CASSYLPGNTGELFF
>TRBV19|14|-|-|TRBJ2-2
TGTGCCAGTAGTATCTTAACGAACACCGGGGAGCTGTTTTTT
CASSILTNTGELFF
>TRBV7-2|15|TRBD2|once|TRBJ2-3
TGTGCCAGCAGCCCGGGACTAGCGTTTGCAGATACGCAGTATTTT
CASSPGLAFADTQYF